In this sample, the clone carrying this TCR beta chain turned up a few times. Authors' methods: Counts of nucleated cells, estimated from reference gene primer amplification, were obtained. Here immunoSEQ multiplex PCR was the method, and the copy in TCRdb shows in-frame clones only, minus some. V and J calls plus clone size are reproduced from that table; the DNA served to infer D and trimming. The table includes about 95,000 clones, 89% detected once. CDR1 is SGHRS and CDR2 is YFSETQ in the germline V gene. CDR3 size: 16 residues. Germline trimming cut 5 bases from V and 2 bases from J; bases unmatched to any gene: 9. The data stem from a study of blood T cell repertoires in COVID-19. Study background: Samples of COVID-19 (acute and convalescent) were obtained from the United States, Italy and Spain. Nucleic acid was either cDNA or gDNA, and it came from T cells, B-cell-depleted T cells, or PBMCs.

The TCR originated in a woman aged 70-85 years with acute or convalescent COVID-19. Specimen: peripheral blood. This sequence joins TRBV5-1 and TRBJ2-2, with 7 nucleotides matching TRBD1. CDR3: CASSSGQAPNTGELFF. Here the CDR3 DNA reads TGCGCCAGCAGTTCCGGACAGGCACCTAACACCGGGGAGCTGTTTTTT. Full variable domain (missing parts from reference TRBV5-1 and TRBJ2-2): KAGVTQTPRYLIKTRGQQVTLSCSPISGHRSVSWYQQTPGQGLQFLFEYFSETQRNKGNFPGRFSGRQFSNSRSEMNVSTLELGDSALYLCASSSGQAPNTGELFFGEGSRLTVL.